This TCR beta chain emerged from a study of blood T cells in healthy people across ages. Through a sample-barcoded 5' primer and a J-beta primer mix, a second PCR was run for roughly 7 to 12 cycles. TCRdb processed the 5' RACE reads anew with MiXCR; each CDR3 protein has one entry. This table has almost 800,000 distinct CDR3 sequences, roughly 60% appearing once. In its sample, this clonotype was seen a few times. V shed 4 bases, J shed 7 bases, and the junction held 3 bases outside the gene matches. Per the germline V gene, CDR1 is MNHNS and CDR2 is SASEGT. The CDR3 is 14 residues long. The clonotype originates from a man between 25 and 39 years old in good health. The sample consisted of blood. The gene calls are TRBV6-1 and TRBJ2-1, with TRBD1 identical over 11 bases. In nucleotides, the CDR3 is TGTGCCAGCAGTGGGACAGGGGGCAGAAATGAGCAGTTCTTC. Its translation: CASSGTGGRNEQFF.